This TCR beta chain was identified during a study of cytomegalovirus exposure and HLA in healthy donors. Whole-study findings and limits: It was in a later analysis that TCR association rates were seen to vary by HLA locus, highest for DRB1 and lowest for HLA-C. Presence/absence comparisons presumed near-even sequencing depth among donors. A classifier reportedly called cytomegalovirus status with high sensitivity and specificity.

Remarks on this clone: As yet, its antigen is unknown.

This PCR relied on a set of 60 Vbeta primers and 13 Jbeta primers. Sequenced by immunoSEQ multiplex PCR; TCRdb stores in-frame clones only, minus some. The sample has around 120,000 clones, roughly 70% seen once. The sequenced material came from PBMCs. The sequence derives from a man aged 40-50 years in good health and CMV-seropositive.

In DNA form, the CDR3 reads TGTGCCAGCAGCCCAGGACAGGGGAGTGGCAATCAGCCCCAGCATTTT. Translating it yields CASSPGQGSGNQPQHF. The chain is built from TRBV9 and TRBJ1-5; 9 nucleotides line up with TRBD1. Germline CDR1 SGDLS, CDR2 YYNGEE. CDR3 length: 16 residues. The trim removed 4 bases at V and 2 bases at J, leaving 7 bases unmatched.